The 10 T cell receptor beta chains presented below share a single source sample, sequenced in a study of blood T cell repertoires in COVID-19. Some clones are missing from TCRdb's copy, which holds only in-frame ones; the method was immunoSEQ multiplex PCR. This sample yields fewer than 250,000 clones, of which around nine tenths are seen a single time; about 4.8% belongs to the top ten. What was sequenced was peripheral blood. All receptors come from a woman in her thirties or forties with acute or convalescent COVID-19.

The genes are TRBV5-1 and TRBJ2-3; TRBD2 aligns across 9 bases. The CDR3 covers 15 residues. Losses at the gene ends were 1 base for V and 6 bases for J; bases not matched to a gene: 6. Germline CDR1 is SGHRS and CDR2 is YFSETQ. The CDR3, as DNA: TGCGCCAGCAGCTTGCAAGCGGGGGGTGGGGATACGCAGTATTTT. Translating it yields CASSLQAGGGDTQYF.

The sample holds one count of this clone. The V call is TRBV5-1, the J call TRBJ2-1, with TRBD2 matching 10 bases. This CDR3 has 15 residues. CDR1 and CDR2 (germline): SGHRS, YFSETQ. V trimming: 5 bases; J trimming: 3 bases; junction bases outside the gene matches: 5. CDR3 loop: CASRDRTSGYNEQFF. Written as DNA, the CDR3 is TGCGCCAGCAGAGATAGGACTAGCGGCTACAATGAGCAGTTCTTC.

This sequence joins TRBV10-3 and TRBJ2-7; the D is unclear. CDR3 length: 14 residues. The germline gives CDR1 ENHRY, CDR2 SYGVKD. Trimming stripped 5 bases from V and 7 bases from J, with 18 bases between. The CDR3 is CAISSPDATREQYV. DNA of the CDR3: TGTGCCATCAGTTCCCCGGATGCGACGAGGGAGCAGTACGTC.

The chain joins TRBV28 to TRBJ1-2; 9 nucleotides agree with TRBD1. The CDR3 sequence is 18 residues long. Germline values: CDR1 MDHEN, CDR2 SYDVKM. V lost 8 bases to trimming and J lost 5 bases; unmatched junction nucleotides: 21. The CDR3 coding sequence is TGTGCCAGCTCTACCTCCTCCGGACAGGGGCGCTCACCTTATGGCTACACCTTC. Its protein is CASSTSSGQGRSPYGYTF.

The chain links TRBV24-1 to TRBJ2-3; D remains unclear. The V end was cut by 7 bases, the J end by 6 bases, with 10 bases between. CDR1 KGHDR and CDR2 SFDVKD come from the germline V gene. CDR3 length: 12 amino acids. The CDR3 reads CATSPREDTQYF. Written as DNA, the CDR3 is TGTGCCACCAGCCCTCGTGAGGATACGCAGTATTTT.

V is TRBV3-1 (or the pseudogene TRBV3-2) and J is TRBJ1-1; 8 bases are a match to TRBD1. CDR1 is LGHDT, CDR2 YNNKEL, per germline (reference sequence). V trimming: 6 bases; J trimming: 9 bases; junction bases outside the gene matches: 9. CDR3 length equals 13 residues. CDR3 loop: CASRGDRGRQAFF. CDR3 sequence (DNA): TGTGCCAGCAGAGGTGACAGGGGTCGGCAAGCTTTCTTT.

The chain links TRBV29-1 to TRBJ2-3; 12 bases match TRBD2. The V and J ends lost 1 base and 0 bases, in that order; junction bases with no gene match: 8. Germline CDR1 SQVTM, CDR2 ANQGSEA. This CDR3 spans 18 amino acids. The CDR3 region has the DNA TGCAGCGTTGAAGGTGCACTAGCGGGGGGACCTAGCACAGATACGCAGTATTTT. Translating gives CSVEGALAGGPSTDTQYF.

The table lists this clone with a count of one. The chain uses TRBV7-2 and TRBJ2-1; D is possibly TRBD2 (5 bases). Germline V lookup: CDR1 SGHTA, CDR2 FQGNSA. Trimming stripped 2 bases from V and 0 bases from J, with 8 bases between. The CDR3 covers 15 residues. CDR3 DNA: TGTGCCAGCAGCTTACCGGGGAGCTCCTACAATGAGCAGTTCTTC. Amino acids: CASSLPGSSYNEQFF.

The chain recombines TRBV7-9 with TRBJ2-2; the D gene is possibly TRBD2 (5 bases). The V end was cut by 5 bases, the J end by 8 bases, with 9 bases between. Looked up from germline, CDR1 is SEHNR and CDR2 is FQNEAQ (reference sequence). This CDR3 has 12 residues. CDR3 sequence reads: CASSQRGGELFF. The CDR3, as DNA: TGTGCCAGCAGCCAACGGGGTGGGGAGCTGTTTTTT.

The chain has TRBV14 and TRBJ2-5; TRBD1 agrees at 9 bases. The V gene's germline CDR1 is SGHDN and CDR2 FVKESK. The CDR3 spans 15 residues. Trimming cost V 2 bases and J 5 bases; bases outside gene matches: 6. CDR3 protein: CASSQMGQGRETQYF. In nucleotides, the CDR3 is TGTGCCAGCAGCCAAATGGGACAGGGACGCGAGACCCAGTACTTC.